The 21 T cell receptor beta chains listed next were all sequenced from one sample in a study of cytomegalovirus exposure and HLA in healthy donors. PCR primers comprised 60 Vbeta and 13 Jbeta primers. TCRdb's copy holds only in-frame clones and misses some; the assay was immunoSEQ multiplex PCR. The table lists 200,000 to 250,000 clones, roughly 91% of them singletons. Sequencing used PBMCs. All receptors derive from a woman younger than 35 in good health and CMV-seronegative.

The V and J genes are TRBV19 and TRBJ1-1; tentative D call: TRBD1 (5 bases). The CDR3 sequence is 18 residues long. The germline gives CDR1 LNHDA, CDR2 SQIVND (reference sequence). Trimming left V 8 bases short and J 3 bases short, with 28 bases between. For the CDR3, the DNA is TGTGCCAGTTTCCCCCTCCTGGCAGGGTACGTTCTTTACACTGAAGCTTTCTTT. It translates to CASFPLLAGYVLYTEAFF.

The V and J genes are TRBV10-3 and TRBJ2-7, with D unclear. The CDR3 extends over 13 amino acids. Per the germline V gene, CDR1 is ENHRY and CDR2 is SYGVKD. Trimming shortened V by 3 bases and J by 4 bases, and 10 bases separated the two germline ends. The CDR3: CAISDSPGYEQYF. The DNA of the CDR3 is TGTGCCATCAGTGATTCTCCGGGTTACGAGCAGTACTTC.

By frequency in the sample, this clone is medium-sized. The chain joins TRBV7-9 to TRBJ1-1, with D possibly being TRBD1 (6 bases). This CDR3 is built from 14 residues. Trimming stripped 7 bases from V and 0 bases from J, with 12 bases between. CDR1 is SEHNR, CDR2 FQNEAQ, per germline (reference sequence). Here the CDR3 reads CASNIQGLNTEAFF. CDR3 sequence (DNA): TGTGCCAGCAATATCCAGGGGCTGAACACTGAAGCTTTCTTT.

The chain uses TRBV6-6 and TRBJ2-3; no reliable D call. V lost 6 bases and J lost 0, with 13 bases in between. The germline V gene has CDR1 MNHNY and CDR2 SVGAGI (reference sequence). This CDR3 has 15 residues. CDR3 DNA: TGTGCCAGCAGCCTCACCCAGATTAGCACAGATACGCAGTATTTT. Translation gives CASSLTQISTDTQYF.

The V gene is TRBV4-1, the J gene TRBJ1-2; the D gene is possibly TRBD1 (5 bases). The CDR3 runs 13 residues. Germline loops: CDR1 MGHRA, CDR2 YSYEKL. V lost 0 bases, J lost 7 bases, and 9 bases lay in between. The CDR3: CASSQDARVGYTF. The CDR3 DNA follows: TGCGCCAGCAGCCAAGACGCCAGGGTTGGCTACACCTTC.

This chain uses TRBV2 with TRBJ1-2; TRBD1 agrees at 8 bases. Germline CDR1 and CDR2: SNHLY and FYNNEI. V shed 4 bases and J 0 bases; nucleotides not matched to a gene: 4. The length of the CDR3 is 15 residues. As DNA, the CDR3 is TGTGCCAGCAGTGGACAGGGGACTTCTAACTATGGCTACACCTTC. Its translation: CASSGQGTSNYGYTF. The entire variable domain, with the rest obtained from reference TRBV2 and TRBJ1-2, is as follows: EPEVTQTPSHQVTQMGQEVILRCVPISNHLYFYWYRQILGQKVEFLVSFYNNEISEKSEIFDDQFSVERPDGSNFTLKIRSTKLEDSAMYFCASSGQGTSNYGYTFGSGTRLTVV.

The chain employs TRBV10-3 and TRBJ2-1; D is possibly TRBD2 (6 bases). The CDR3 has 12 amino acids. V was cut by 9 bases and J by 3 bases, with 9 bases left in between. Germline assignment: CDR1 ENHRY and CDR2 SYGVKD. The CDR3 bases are TGTGCCATTTCGGGGGACTACAATGAGCAGTTCTTC. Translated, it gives CAISGDYNEQFF.

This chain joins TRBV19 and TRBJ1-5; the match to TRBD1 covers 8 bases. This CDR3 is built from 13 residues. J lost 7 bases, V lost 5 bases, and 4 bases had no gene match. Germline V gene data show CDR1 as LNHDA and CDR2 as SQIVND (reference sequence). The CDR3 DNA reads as TGTGCCAGTAGTCCGGACAGGGCCCAGCCCCAGCATTTT. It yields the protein CASSPDRAQPQHF. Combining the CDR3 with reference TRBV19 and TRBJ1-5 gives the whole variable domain DGGITQSPKYLFRKEGQNVTLSCEQNLNHDAMYWYRQDPGQGLRLIYYSQIVNDFQKGDIAEGYSVSREKKESFPLTVTSAQKNPTAFYLCASSPDRAQPQHFGDGTRLSIL.

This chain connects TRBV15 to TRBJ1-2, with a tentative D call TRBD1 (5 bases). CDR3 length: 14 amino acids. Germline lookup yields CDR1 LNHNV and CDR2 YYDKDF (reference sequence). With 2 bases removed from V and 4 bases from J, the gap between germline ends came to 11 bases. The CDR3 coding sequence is TGTGCCACCAGCAGACAGGGCGAGATCTATGGCTACACCTTC. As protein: CATSRQGEIYGYTF.

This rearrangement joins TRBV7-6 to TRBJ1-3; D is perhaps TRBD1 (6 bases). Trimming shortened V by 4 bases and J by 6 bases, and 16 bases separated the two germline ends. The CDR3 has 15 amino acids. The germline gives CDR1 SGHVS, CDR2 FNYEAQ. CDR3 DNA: TGTGCCAGCAGCTCAACCGCAGGGGCCGTAAACACCATATATTTT. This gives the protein CASSSTAGAVNTIYF. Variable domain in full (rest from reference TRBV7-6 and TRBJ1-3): GAGVSQSPRYKVTKRGQDVALRCDPISGHVSLYWYRQALGQGPEFLTYFNYEAQQDKSGLPNDRFSAERPEGSISTLTIQRTEQRDSAMYRCASSSTAGAVNTIYFGEGSWLTVV.

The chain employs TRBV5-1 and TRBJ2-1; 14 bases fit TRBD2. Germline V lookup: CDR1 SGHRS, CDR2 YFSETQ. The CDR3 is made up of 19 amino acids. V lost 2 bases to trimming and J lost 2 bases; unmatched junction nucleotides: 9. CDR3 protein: CASSFLTSGGAGPYNEQFF. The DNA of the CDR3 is TGCGCCAGCAGCTTCCTGACTAGCGGGGGGGCGGGTCCCTACAATGAGCAGTTCTTC.

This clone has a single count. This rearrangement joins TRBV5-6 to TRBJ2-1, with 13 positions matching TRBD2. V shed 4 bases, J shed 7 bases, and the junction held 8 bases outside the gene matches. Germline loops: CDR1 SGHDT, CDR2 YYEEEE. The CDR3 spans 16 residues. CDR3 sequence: CASSQGLAGVSNEQFF. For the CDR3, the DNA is TGTGCCAGCAGCCAAGGACTAGCGGGAGTAAGTAATGAGCAGTTCTTC.

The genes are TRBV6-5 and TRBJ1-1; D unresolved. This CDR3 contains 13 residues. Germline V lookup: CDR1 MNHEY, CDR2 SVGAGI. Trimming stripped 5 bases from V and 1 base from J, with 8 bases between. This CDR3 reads CASSNNPNTEAFF. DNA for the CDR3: TGTGCCAGCAGTAATAATCCGAACACTGAAGCTTTCTTT.

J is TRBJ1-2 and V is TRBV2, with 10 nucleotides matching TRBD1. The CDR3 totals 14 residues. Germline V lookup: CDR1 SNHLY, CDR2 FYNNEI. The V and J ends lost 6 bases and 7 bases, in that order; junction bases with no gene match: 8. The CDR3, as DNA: TGTGCCAGCAGCCGGACAGGGGGGGGAGGTGGCTACACCTTC. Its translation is CASSRTGGGGGYTF.

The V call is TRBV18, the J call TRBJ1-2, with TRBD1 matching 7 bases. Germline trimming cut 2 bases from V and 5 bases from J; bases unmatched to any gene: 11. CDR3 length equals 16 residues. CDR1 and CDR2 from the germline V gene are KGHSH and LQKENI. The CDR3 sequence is CASSPLIGTDPYGYTF. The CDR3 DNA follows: TGTGCCAGCTCACCATTAATCGGGACAGATCCTTATGGCTACACCTTC.

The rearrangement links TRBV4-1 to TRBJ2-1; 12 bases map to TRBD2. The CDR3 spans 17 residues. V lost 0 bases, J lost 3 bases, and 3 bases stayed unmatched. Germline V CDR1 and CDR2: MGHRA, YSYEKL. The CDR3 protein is CASSQDWTSGVYNEQFF. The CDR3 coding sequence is TGCGCCAGCAGCCAAGATTGGACTAGCGGGGTCTACAATGAGCAGTTCTTC.

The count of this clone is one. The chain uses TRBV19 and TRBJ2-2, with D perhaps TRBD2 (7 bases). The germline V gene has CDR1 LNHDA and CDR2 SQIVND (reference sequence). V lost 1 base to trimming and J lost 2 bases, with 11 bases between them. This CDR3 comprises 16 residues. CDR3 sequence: CASSIGGGLNTGELFF. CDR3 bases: TGTGCCAGTAGTATAGGGGGGGGGCTAAACACCGGGGAGCTGTTTTTT.

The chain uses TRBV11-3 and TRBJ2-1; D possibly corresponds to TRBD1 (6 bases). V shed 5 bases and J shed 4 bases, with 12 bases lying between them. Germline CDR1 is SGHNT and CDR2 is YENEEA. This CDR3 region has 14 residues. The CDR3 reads CASSPGTNYNEQFF. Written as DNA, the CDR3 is TGTGCCAGCAGCCCCGGGACAAATTACAATGAGCAGTTCTTC.

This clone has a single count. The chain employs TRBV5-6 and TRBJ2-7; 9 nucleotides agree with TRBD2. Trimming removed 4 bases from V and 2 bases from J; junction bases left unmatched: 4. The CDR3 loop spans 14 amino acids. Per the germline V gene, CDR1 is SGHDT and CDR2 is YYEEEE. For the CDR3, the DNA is TGTGCCAGCAGCCGTAGCGGGAGTACCTACGAGCAGTACTTC. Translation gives CASSRSGSTYEQYF.

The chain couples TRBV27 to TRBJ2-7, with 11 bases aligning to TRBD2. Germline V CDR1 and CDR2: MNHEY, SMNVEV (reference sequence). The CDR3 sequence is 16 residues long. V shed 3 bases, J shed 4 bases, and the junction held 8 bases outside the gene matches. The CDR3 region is CASSLTLAGDSYEQYF. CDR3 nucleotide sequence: TGTGCCAGCAGTTTGACACTAGCGGGAGATAGTTACGAGCAGTACTTC.

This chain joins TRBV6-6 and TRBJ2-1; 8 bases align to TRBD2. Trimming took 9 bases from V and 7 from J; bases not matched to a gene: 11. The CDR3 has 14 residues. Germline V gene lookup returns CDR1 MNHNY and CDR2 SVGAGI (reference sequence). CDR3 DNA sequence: TGTGCCAGTCTTCCTGGGACTAGACAGAATGAGCAGTTCTTC. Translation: CASLPGTRQNEQFF.